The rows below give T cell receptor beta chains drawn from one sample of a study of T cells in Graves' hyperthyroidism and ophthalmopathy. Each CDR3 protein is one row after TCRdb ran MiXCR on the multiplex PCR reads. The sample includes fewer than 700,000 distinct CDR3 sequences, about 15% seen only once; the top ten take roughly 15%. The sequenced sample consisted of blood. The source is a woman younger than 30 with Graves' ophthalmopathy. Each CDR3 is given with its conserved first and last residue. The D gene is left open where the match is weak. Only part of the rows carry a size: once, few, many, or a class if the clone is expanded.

CDR3nt: TGCGCCAGCAGCCAAGATTCAGGGACTGGAAACACCATATATTTT
CDR3aa: CASSQDSGTGNTIYF
v_gene: TRBV4-1
d_gene: .
j_gene: TRBJ1-3
len: 15
abundance: .

CDR3nt: TGTGCCAGCAGTGAAAGGGGACATGATAGAAACACCATATATTTT
CDR3aa: CASSERGHDRNTIYF
v_gene: TRBV6-1
d_gene: .
j_gene: TRBJ1-3
len: 15
abundance: .

CDR3nt: TGTGCCAGCAGCTTAGACAGGGGGCTCCAATTTGGTAGCGGGAGGCCCTCCTCTCACTACGAGCAGTACTTC
CDR3aa: CASSLDRGLQFGSGRPSSHYEQYF
v_gene: TRBV7-9
d_gene: .
j_gene: TRBJ2-7
len: 24
abundance: few

CDR3nt: TGTGCCAGCCGCTTAGGAGTCGAGACCCAGTACTTC
CDR3aa: CASRLGVETQYF
v_gene: TRBV7-9
d_gene: .
j_gene: TRBJ2-5
len: 12
abundance: .

CDR3nt: TGCAGTGCTAGAGATTCAGGGGGCGGGAAGACCCAGTACTTC
CDR3aa: CSARDSGGGKTQYF
v_gene: TRBV20-1
d_gene: TRBD1
j_gene: TRBJ2-5
len: 14
abundance: many

CDR3nt: TGTGCCAGCAGTTACGTCACTTTAGCCAAAAACATTCAGTACTTC
CDR3aa: CASSYVTLAKNIQYF
v_gene: TRBV12-3/TRBV12-4
d_gene: .
j_gene: TRBJ2-4
len: 15
abundance: many

CDR3nt: TGTGCCAGCAGCCACTTGTCTTCGACAGCGAGCTCCTACAATGAGCAGTTCTTC
CDR3aa: CASSHLSSTASSYNEQFF
v_gene: TRBV14
d_gene: .
j_gene: TRBJ2-1
len: 18
abundance: few

CDR3nt: TGTGCCAGCAGCCCCACCACGGGGGATGACTTCTATGGCTACACCTTC
CDR3aa: CASSPTTGDDFYGYTF
v_gene: TRBV11-1
d_gene: .
j_gene: TRBJ1-2
len: 16
abundance: .

CDR3nt: TGTGCCATCAGTGAGAGCACGGTTAATTCACCCCTCCACTTT
CDR3aa: CAISESTVNSPLHF
v_gene: TRBV10-3
d_gene: .
j_gene: TRBJ1-6
len: 14
abundance: .

CDR3nt: TGTGCCATCAGTGAGCTAGCGGGGAACCTCTACGAGCAGTACTTC
CDR3aa: CAISELAGNLYEQYF
v_gene: TRBV10-3
d_gene: TRBD2
j_gene: TRBJ2-7
len: 15
abundance: many

CDR3nt: TGTGCCAGCGCCAGACAGGGAGCGGGGGTGTTGGATACGCAGTATTTT
CDR3aa: CASARQGAGVLDTQYF
v_gene: TRBV28
d_gene: .
j_gene: TRBJ2-3
len: 16
abundance: many

CDR3nt: TGTGCCAGCAGTGCGGGACTAGCGGGACCACCGTACAATGAGCAGTTCTTC
CDR3aa: CASSAGLAGPPYNEQFF
v_gene: TRBV28
d_gene: TRBD2
j_gene: TRBJ2-1
len: 17
abundance: .

CDR3nt: TGTGCCAGCAGCAAGACAGGGGGACTTAATGAAAAACTGTTTTTT
CDR3aa: CASSKTGGLNEKLFF
v_gene: TRBV6-1
d_gene: TRBD1
j_gene: TRBJ1-4
len: 15
abundance: .

CDR3nt: TGTGCCAGCAGTGAAGTGGCGGGAGGGCTATCCACAGATACGCAGTATTTT
CDR3aa: CASSEVAGGLSTDTQYF
v_gene: TRBV2
d_gene: TRBD2
j_gene: TRBJ2-3
len: 17
abundance: many

CDR3nt: TGTGCCAGTAGTATTAGTACGGGGGTTCAGGATTACGAGCAGTACTTC
CDR3aa: CASSISTGVQDYEQYF
v_gene: TRBV19
d_gene: .
j_gene: TRBJ2-7
len: 16
abundance: .

CDR3nt: TGTGCCAGCAGCCAAGAAGAAGGGGCCGGCACCGGGGAGCTGTTTTTT
CDR3aa: CASSQEEGAGTGELFF
v_gene: TRBV4-2
d_gene: .
j_gene: TRBJ2-2
len: 16
abundance: .

CDR3nt: TGTGCCAGCAGCTTTGGTCAGGGGAGGGCGAACACTGAAGCTTTCTTT
CDR3aa: CASSFGQGRANTEAFF
v_gene: TRBV2
d_gene: .
j_gene: TRBJ1-1
len: 16
abundance: many

CDR3nt: TGTGCCAGCAGCGCGGGACAGGGTGGACTCTACGAGCAGTACTTC
CDR3aa: CASSAGQGGLYEQYF
v_gene: TRBV9
d_gene: TRBD1
j_gene: TRBJ2-7
len: 15
abundance: .

CDR3nt: TGTGCCAGCAGCCCCCCCGGGGGTGAAAAACTGTTTTTT
CDR3aa: CASSPPGGEKLFF
v_gene: TRBV7-9
d_gene: .
j_gene: TRBJ1-4
len: 13
abundance: many

CDR3nt: TGTGCCTGGACAGATAGCGGGAGTCACACCGGGGAGCTGTTTTTT
CDR3aa: CAWTDSGSHTGELFF
v_gene: TRBV30
d_gene: TRBD2
j_gene: TRBJ2-2
len: 15
abundance: few

CDR3nt: TGTGCCAGCAGCCTAGCGGGCGGCCAGGCCACCGGGGAGCTGTTTTTT
CDR3aa: CASSLAGGQATGELFF
v_gene: TRBV5-8
d_gene: TRBD2
j_gene: TRBJ2-2
len: 16
abundance: .

CDR3nt: TGCAGTGCGCCTAACGAGGCTTCTTACCCAGATACGCAGTATTTT
CDR3aa: CSAPNEASYPDTQYF
v_gene: TRBV20-1
d_gene: .
j_gene: TRBJ2-3
len: 15
abundance: few

CDR3nt: TGTGCCATCAGTGAACGACAGTCGGGAGAGACCCAGTACTTC
CDR3aa: CAISERQSGETQYF
v_gene: TRBV10-3
d_gene: .
j_gene: TRBJ2-5
len: 14
abundance: few

CDR3nt: TGTGCCAGCAGCCACGGGGGTGGTAACACTGAAGCTTTCTTT
CDR3aa: CASSHGGGNTEAFF
v_gene: TRBV3-1
d_gene: .
j_gene: TRBJ1-1
len: 14
abundance: many

CDR3nt: TGCAGTGCTGGGGGCGCTAGCGGATATTCCTACGAGCAGTACTTC
CDR3aa: CSAGGASGYSYEQYF
v_gene: TRBV20-1
d_gene: .
j_gene: TRBJ2-7
len: 15
abundance: .

CDR3nt: TGTGCCAGCAGGGGGGAGCGGGGGCCCTACAATGAGCAGTTCTTC
CDR3aa: CASRGERGPYNEQFF
v_gene: TRBV11-2
d_gene: TRBD2
j_gene: TRBJ2-1
len: 15
abundance: few

CDR3nt: TGTGCCAGCAGCCCCGGGACAGGGAACGACGGGGAGCTGTTTTTT
CDR3aa: CASSPGTGNDGELFF
v_gene: TRBV11-1
d_gene: TRBD1
j_gene: TRBJ2-2
len: 15
abundance: many

CDR3nt: TGTGCCAGCAGCCTCCGCCCGAGCTCTGGAAACACCATATATTTT
CDR3aa: CASSLRPSSGNTIYF
v_gene: TRBV28
d_gene: .
j_gene: TRBJ1-3
len: 15
abundance: many

CDR3nt: TGTGCCAGTAGTCCGGCGGGACAGGGTCCCTACGAGCAGTACTTC
CDR3aa: CASSPAGQGPYEQYF
v_gene: TRBV19
d_gene: TRBD1
j_gene: TRBJ2-7
len: 15
abundance: .

CDR3nt: TGCGCCAGCAGCCAAGATCTCCAGGCCCCGGGCTATGGCTACACCTTC
CDR3aa: CASSQDLQAPGYGYTF
v_gene: TRBV4-3
d_gene: .
j_gene: TRBJ1-2
len: 16
abundance: .

CDR3nt: TGTGCCAGCAGTGACTTTGGGACAGAATATGGCTACACCTTC
CDR3aa: CASSDFGTEYGYTF
v_gene: TRBV2
d_gene: TRBD1
j_gene: TRBJ1-2
len: 14
abundance: many

CDR3nt: TGTGCCAGCAGCGCCACCGGGACAGGGGTTCCACAAGAGACCCAGTACTTC
CDR3aa: CASSATGTGVPQETQYF
v_gene: TRBV9
d_gene: TRBD1
j_gene: TRBJ2-5
len: 17
abundance: .

CDR3nt: TGTGCCACCAGCGCCAGGGTGGATAGCAATCAGCCCCAGCATTTT
CDR3aa: CATSARVDSNQPQHF
v_gene: TRBV15
d_gene: .
j_gene: TRBJ1-5
len: 15
abundance: .

CDR3nt: TGCGCCAGCAGCACCCGACAGGGTCTGGGTGGCTACACCTTC
CDR3aa: CASSTRQGLGGYTF
v_gene: TRBV5-1
d_gene: TRBD1
j_gene: TRBJ1-2
len: 14
abundance: .

CDR3nt: TGTGCCAGCAGTTTAGGTCCTAGCGGGAGAATCTACGAGCAGTACTTC
CDR3aa: CASSLGPSGRIYEQYF
v_gene: TRBV27
d_gene: TRBD2
j_gene: TRBJ2-7
len: 16
abundance: many

CDR3nt: TGCAGCGTACAGGGGGCGCTTGGCACAGATACGCAGTATTTT
CDR3aa: CSVQGALGTDTQYF
v_gene: TRBV29-1
d_gene: TRBD1
j_gene: TRBJ2-3
len: 14
abundance: .

CDR3nt: TGTGCCAGCAGTACTAACCGGGACAGTCTCCAAGAGACCCAGTACTTC
CDR3aa: CASSTNRDSLQETQYF
v_gene: TRBV28
d_gene: TRBD1
j_gene: TRBJ2-5
len: 16
abundance: many

CDR3nt: TGCAGCGCCGAGCGTCCAGGATACTATGGCTACACCTTC
CDR3aa: CSAERPGYYGYTF
v_gene: TRBV29-1
d_gene: .
j_gene: TRBJ1-2
len: 13
abundance: .

CDR3nt: TGTGCCAGCAGTTTGGAGGGGGAAGAGCAGTTCTTC
CDR3aa: CASSLEGEEQFF
v_gene: TRBV28
d_gene: .
j_gene: TRBJ2-1
len: 12
abundance: many

CDR3nt: TGCGCCAGCAGCTTGGGGACAGCGGACAATCAGCCCCAGCATTTT
CDR3aa: CASSLGTADNQPQHF
v_gene: TRBV5-1
d_gene: .
j_gene: TRBJ1-5
len: 15
abundance: few

CDR3nt: TGCGCCAGCAGCCAAGGCGCAGGCCTCAGCACAGATACGCAGTATTTT
CDR3aa: CASSQGAGLSTDTQYF
v_gene: TRBV4-3
d_gene: .
j_gene: TRBJ2-3
len: 16
abundance: few

CDR3nt: TGTGCCAGCAGCGTAGGGGGGTTGCTGGGCTACACCTTC
CDR3aa: CASSVGGLLGYTF
v_gene: TRBV9
d_gene: .
j_gene: TRBJ1-2
len: 13
abundance: .

CDR3nt: TGCAGCGTTGCAACACCATTGGATGAAAAACTGTTTTTT
CDR3aa: CSVATPLDEKLFF
v_gene: TRBV29-1
d_gene: .
j_gene: TRBJ1-4
len: 13
abundance: .

CDR3nt: TGTGCCAGCAGTCGGGACGGCTACACCTTC
CDR3aa: CASSRDGYTF
v_gene: TRBV6-1
d_gene: .
j_gene: TRBJ1-2
len: 10
abundance: .

CDR3nt: TGTGCCACCAGTAGACAGGGCGGCACTGAAGCTTTCTTT
CDR3aa: CATSRQGGTEAFF
v_gene: TRBV24-1
d_gene: TRBD1
j_gene: TRBJ1-1
len: 13
abundance: many

CDR3nt: TGCAGTGCCCCGCTAGCGCGTAGCACAGATACGCAGTATTTT
CDR3aa: CSAPLARSTDTQYF
v_gene: TRBV20-1
d_gene: .
j_gene: TRBJ2-3
len: 14
abundance: many

CDR3nt: TGCAGTGCTAGAGACTATCTCGGGGAAGAGACCCAGTACTTC
CDR3aa: CSARDYLGEETQYF
v_gene: TRBV20-1
d_gene: .
j_gene: TRBJ2-5
len: 14
abundance: many

CDR3nt: TGTGCCAGCGCATCCCGTAGCGGGAACCAAGAGACCCAGTACTTC
CDR3aa: CASASRSGNQETQYF
v_gene: TRBV6-1
d_gene: TRBD2
j_gene: TRBJ2-5
len: 15
abundance: many

CDR3nt: TGTGCCAGCAGTGGGGGACAGAGCTATAATTCACCCCTCCACTTT
CDR3aa: CASSGGQSYNSPLHF
v_gene: TRBV28
d_gene: TRBD1
j_gene: TRBJ1-6
len: 15
abundance: .

CDR3nt: TGTGCCAGCAGCCTCAGGGCGGAGAACACTGAAGCTTTCTTT
CDR3aa: CASSLRAENTEAFF
v_gene: TRBV28
d_gene: .
j_gene: TRBJ1-1
len: 14
abundance: many

CDR3nt: TGTGCCAGCAGCGTAGGTTTCATTGGAGATACGCAGTATTTT
CDR3aa: CASSVGFIGDTQYF
v_gene: TRBV9
d_gene: .
j_gene: TRBJ2-3
len: 14
abundance: few

CDR3nt: TGTGCCAGCAGTGAGCCTAGCGGGGGGGCAGACGATACGCAGTATTTT
CDR3aa: CASSEPSGGADDTQYF
v_gene: TRBV6-1
d_gene: TRBD2
j_gene: TRBJ2-3
len: 16
abundance: many

CDR3nt: TGTGCCAGCAGTAGGGGCCGAGGGGGGGGAATCCACGAGCAGTACTTC
CDR3aa: CASSRGRGGGIHEQYF
v_gene: TRBV6-1
d_gene: .
j_gene: TRBJ2-7
len: 16
abundance: many

CDR3nt: TGTGCCAGCAGTGAATGGATTTGGAACACTGAAGCTTTCTTT
CDR3aa: CASSEWIWNTEAFF
v_gene: TRBV6-1
d_gene: .
j_gene: TRBJ1-1
len: 14
abundance: few

CDR3nt: TGTGCCAGCAGCCCCACAATGCGGGAGGGCCCCTACAATGAGCAGTTCTTC
CDR3aa: CASSPTMREGPYNEQFF
v_gene: TRBV4-2
d_gene: TRBD2
j_gene: TRBJ2-1
len: 17
abundance: few